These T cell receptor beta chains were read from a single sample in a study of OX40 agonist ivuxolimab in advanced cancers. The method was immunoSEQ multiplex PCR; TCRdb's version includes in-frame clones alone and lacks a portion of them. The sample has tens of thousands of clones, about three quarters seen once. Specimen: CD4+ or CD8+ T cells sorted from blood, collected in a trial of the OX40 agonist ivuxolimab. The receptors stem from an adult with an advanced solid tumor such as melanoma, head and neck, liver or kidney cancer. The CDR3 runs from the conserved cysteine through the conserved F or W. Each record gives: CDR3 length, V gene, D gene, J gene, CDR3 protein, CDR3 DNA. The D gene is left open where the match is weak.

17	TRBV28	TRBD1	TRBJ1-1	CASSLHGQGAQGTEAFF	TGTGCCAGCAGTCTCCATGGACAGGGGGCGCAGGGCACTGAAGCTTTCTTT
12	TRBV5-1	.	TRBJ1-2	CASSLTDYGYTF	TGCGCCAGCAGCTTGACAGACTATGGCTACACCTTC
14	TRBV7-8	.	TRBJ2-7	CASSLEGPFYEQYF	TGTGCCAGCAGCTTAGAAGGGCCCTTCTACGAGCAGTACTTC
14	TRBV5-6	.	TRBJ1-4	CASSFGVTNEKLFF	TGTGCCAGCAGCTTTGGGGTGACTAATGAAAAACTGTTTTTT
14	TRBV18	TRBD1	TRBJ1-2	CASSPVTGPGGYTF	TGTGCCAGCTCACCTGTGACAGGGCCGGGGGGCTACACCTTC
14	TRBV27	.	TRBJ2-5	CASSLVSGRETQYF	TGTGCCAGCAGTTTAGTGTCGGGGCGAGAGACCCAGTACTTC
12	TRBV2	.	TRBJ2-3	CASSPLGDTQYF	TGTGCCAGCAGTCCTCTAGGGGATACGCAGTATTTT
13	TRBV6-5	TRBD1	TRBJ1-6	CASSYTGGSPLHF	TGTGCCAGCAGTTACACAGGGGGATCACCCCTCCACTTT
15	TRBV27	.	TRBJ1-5	CASSLNRGANQPQHF	TGTGCCAGCAGTTTGAACCGAGGGGCCAATCAGCCCCAGCATTTT
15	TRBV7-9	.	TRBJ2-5	CASSWDPGREETQYF	TGTGCCAGCAGCTGGGACCCCGGCAGAGAAGAGACCCAGTACTTC
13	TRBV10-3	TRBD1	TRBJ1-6	CAITRTGDSPLHF	TGTGCCATCACCCGGACAGGGGACTCACCCCTCCACTTT